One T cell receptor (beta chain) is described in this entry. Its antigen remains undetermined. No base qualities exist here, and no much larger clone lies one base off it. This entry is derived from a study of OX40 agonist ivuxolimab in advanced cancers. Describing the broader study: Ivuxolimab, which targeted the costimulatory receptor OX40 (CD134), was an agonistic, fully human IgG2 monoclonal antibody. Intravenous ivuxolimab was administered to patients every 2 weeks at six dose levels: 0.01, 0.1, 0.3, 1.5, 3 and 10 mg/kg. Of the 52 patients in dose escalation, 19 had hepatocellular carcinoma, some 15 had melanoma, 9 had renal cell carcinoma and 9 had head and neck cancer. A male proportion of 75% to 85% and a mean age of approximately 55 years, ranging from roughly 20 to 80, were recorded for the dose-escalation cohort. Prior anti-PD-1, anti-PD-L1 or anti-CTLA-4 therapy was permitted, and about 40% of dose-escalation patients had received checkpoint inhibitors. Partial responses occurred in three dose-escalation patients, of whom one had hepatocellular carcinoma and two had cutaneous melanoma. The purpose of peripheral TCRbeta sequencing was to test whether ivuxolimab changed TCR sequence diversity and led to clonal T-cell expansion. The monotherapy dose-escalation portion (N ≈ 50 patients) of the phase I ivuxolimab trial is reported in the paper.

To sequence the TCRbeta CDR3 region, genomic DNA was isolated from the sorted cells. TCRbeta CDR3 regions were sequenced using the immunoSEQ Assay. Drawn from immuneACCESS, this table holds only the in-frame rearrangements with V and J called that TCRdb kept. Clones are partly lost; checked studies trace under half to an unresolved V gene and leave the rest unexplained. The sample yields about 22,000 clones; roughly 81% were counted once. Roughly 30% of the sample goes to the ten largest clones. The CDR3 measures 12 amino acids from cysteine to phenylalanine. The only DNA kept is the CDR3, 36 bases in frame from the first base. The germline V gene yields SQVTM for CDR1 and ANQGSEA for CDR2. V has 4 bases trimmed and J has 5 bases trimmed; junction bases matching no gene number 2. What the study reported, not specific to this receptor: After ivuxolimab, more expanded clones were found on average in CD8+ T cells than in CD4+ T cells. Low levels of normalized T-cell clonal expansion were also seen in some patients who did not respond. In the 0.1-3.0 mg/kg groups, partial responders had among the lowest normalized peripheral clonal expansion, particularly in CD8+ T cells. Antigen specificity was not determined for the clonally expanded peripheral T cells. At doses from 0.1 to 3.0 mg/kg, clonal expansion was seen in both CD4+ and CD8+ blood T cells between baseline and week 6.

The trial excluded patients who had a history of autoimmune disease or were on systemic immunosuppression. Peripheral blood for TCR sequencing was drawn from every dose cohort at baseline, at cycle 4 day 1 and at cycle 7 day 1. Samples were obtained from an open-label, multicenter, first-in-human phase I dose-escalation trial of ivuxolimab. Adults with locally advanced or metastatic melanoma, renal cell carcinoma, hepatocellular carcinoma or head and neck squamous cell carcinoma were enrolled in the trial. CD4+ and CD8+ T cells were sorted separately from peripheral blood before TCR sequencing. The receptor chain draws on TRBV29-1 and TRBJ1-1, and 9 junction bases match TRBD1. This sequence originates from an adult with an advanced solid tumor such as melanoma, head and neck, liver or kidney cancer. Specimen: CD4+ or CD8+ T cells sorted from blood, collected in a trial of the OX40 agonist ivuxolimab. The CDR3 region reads CSVGQGGTEAFF. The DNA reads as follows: TGCAGCGTTGGACAGGGGGGGACTGAAGCTTTCTTT.